The subject of this entry is one T cell receptor (beta chain). What it binds is unknown. These data originate in a study of CD8+CD57+ T cells in acquired aplastic anemia. Overall study findings and caveats: Between patients and controls, about 30 CD8+ CDR3 sequences were found in common. Statistical testing detected no significant gap in CD8+ Simpson's diversity between patients and controls.

Profiling of TCR beta VDJ combinations and CDR3 sequences used genomic DNA as template. TCRdb fed the reads into MiXCR, producing one record per CDR3 protein. Of some 290,000 distinct CDR3 sequences in the sample, roughly half were seen once. Sample: sorted CD4+, CD8+, or CD8+CD57+ T cells (not recorded which) from PBMCs. This TCR was sampled from a human donor with severe aplastic anemia or a healthy control (not recorded which).

CDR3 DNA: TGTGCCACCCGAAGTGGGTTCTACAATGAGCAGTTCTTC. As protein: CATRSGFYNEQFF. The chain combines TRBV15 with TRBJ2-1; D gene uncertain. Germline CDR1 LNHNV, CDR2 YYDKDF (reference sequence). V shed 8 bases and J shed 3 bases, with 11 bases lying between them. This CDR3 spans 13 amino acids.